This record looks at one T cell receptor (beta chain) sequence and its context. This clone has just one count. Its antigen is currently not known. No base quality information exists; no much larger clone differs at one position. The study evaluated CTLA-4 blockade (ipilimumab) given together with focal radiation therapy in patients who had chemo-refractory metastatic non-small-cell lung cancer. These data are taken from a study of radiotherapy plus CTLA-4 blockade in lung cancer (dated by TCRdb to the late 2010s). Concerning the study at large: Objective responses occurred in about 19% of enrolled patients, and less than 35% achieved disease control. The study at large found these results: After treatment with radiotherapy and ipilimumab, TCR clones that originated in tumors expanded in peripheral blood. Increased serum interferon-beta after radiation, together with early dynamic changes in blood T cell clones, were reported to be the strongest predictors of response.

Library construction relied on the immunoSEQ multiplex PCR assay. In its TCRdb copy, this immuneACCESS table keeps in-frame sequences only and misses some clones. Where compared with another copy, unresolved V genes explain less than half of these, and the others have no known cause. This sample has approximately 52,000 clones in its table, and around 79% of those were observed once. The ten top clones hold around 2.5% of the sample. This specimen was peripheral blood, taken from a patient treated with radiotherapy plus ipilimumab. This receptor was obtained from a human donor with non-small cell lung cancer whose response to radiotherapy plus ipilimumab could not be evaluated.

The CDR3 protein sequence reads: CASSPGQGSTGELFF. The DNA sequence is given as TGCGCCAGCAGCCCCGGACAGGGAAGCACCGGGGAGCTGTTTTTT. The rearranged segments are TRBV4-3 and TRBJ2-2; 8 of the junction bases match TRBD1. Based on the germline V gene, the CDR1 and CDR2 sequences are LGHNA and YSLEER. The CDR3 has 15 amino acids, counting the end cysteine and phenylalanine. Only the CDR3 part of the read is kept: 45 bases, read in frame from the first base. V is trimmed back by 4 bases and J by 4 bases, and the junction contains 5 bases that no gene match accounts for.